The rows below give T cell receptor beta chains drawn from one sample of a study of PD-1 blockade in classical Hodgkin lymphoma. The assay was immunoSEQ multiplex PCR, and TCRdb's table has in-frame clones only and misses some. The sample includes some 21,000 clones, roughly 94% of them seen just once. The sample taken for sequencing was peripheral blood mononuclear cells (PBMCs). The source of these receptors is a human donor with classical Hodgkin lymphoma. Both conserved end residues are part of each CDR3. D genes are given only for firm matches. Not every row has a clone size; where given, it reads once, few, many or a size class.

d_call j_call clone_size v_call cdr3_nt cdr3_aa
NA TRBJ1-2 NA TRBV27 TGTGCCAGCAGTCCCTTGACAGGCCTCTATGGCTACACCTTC CASSPLTGLYGYTF
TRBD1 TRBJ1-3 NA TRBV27 TGTGCCAGAAGAACAGGGGAACGCACCCTCTCTGGAAACACCATATATTTT CARRTGERTLSGNTIYF
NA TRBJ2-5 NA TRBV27 TGTGCCAGCAGTCCCGAGGGGGAGACCCAGTACTTC CASSPEGETQYF
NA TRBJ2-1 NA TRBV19 TGTGCCAGTAGCGGATATGGTGGGCTCGCGAATGAGCAGTTCTTC CASSGYGGLANEQFF
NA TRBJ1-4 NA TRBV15 TGTGCCACCAGCAGAGGACAAACTAATGAAAAACTGTTTTTT CATSRGQTNEKLFF
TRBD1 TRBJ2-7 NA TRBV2 TGTGCCAGCAGGGGGGACAGCTCCTACGAGCAGTACTTC CASRGDSSYEQYF
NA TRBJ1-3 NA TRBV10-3 TGTGCCTCGGCGACAGATGATTCTGGAAACACCATATATTTT CASATDDSGNTIYF
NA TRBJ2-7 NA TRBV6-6 TGTGCCAGCAGTTACGGCACCTCCTACGAGCAGTACTTC CASSYGTSYEQYF
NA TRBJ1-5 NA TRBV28 TGTGCCAGCAGAGCCCCAGACACCAATCAGCCCCAGCATTTT CASRAPDTNQPQHF
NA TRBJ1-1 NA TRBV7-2 TGTGCCAGCAGCTACTCGAACACTGAAGCTTTCTTT CASSYSNTEAFF
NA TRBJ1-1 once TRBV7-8 TGTGCCAGCAGCTTAGCGCGTGTCAGGGCTGAAGCTTTCTTT CASSLARVRAEAFF
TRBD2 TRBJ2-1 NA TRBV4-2 TGTGCCAGCAGCCAAGCGTTCGGACTAGCGGGGGGGTACGATGAGCAGTTCTTC CASSQAFGLAGGYDEQFF
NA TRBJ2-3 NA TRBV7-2 TGTGCCAGCAGCTGGGGCGGCGGGGCAGATACGCAGTATTTT CASSWGGGADTQYF
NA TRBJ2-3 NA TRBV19 TGTGCCAGTAGTATAGTTGGGGCTGAAGAGGGAGATACGCAGTATTTT CASSIVGAEEGDTQYF
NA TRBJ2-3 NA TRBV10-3 TGTGCCATCAGTGAGTCTGGTATCACAGATACGCAGTATTTT CAISESGITDTQYF
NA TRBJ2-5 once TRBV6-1 TGTGCCAGCAGCGCCGGGCCGAAAGAGACCCAGTACTTC CASSAGPKETQYF
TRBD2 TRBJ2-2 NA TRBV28 TGTGCCAGCAGTCCCCCCAGCGGGGGGAACACCGGGGAGCTGTTTTTT CASSPPSGGNTGELFF
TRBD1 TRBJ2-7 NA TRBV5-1 TGCGCCAGCAGCCTATCCTCGGGACAGGGGGCTCCCTACGAGCAGTACTTC CASSLSSGQGAPYEQYF
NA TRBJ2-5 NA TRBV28 TGTGCCAGCAGCCCGGACAGAGAAGAGACCCAGTACTTC CASSPDREETQYF
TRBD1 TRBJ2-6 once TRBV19 TGTGCCAGTAGCCAAAGACAGGGGGCTGGGGCCAACGTCCTGACTTTC CASSQRQGAGANVLTF
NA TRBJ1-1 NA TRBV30 TGTGCCTGGAGTGTAGAGGGGCATGGTGAAGCTTTCTTT CAWSVEGHGEAFF
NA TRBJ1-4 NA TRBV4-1 TGCGCCAGCAGCCAAGACCCGTTGGGATTTACAACTAATGAAAAACTGTTTTTT CASSQDPLGFTTNEKLFF
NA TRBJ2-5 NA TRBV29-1 TGCAGCGTTGACTACTACCAAGAGACCCAGTACTTC CSVDYYQETQYF
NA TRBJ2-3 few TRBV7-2 TGTGCCAGCAGCTTAGCCCGGGGCACAGATACGCAGTATTTT CASSLARGTDTQYF
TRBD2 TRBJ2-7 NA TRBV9 TGTGCCAGCAGTCCCGAAAGGGGAAGGCGGGGGACCTACGAGCAGTACTTC CASSPERGRRGTYEQYF
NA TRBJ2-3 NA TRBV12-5 TGTGCTAGTGGTTTGGGGCTAGCGACAGATACGCAGTATTTT CASGLGLATDTQYF
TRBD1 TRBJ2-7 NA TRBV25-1 TGTGCCAGCAGGGACAGGGGGCAAGACGAGCAGTACTTC CASRDRGQDEQYF
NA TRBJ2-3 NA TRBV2 TGTGCCACCAAATCCGGACTCAGCACAGATACGCAGTATTTT CATKSGLSTDTQYF
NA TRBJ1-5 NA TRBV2 TGTGCCAGCACTCCGGACTACGGGGGCAATCAGCCCCAGCATTTT CASTPDYGGNQPQHF
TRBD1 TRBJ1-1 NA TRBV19 TGTGCCAGTAGTCCGGGGGACAGGGGGGGAACTGAAGCTTTCTTT CASSPGDRGGTEAFF
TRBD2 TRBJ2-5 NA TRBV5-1 TGCGCCAGCAGCTTGGGGCTAGCGGGCCAAGAGACCCAGTACTTC CASSLGLAGQETQYF
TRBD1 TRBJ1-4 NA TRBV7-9 TGTGCCAGCGCTGAGGGCAGGGGGCGTTTTAGGGATGAAAAACTGTTTTTT CASAEGRGRFRDEKLFF
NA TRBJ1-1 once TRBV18 TGTGCCAGCTCACCCCCAGCATCTGAAGCTTTCTTT CASSPPASEAFF
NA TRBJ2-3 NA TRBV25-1 TGTGCCAGCAGTGAATCGGGACGGGCGCAGTATTTT CASSESGRAQYF